This T cell receptor (beta chain) derives from a study of PD-1 blockade in classical Hodgkin lymphoma. No patient escaped relapse after autologous stem cell transplantation, and brentuximab vedotin exposure varied. Study findings and constraints: Reports indicated that newly diagnosed patients had lower baseline TCR diversity than healthy donors did.

Sequencing used immunoSEQ multiplex PCR; TCRdb keeps in-frame clones, though not all of them. The sample yields about 97,000 clones, roughly 83% seen once. About this clone itself: The antigen is unknown.

V gave up 7 bases and J gave up 4 bases, with 5 bases separating them. The germline V gene has CDR1 MNHNS and CDR2 SASEGT. The CDR3 spans 11 residues. Here the sequenced sample was peripheral blood mononuclear cells (PBMCs), taken at baseline. This receptor was taken from a human donor with classical Hodgkin lymphoma. This sequence joins TRBV6-1 and TRBJ1-3; D unresolved. In DNA, the CDR3 is TGTGCCAGCATTGTGGGAAACACCATATATTTT. This encodes CASIVGNTIYF.